This T cell receptor beta chain emerged from a study of blood T cell repertoires in COVID-19. Study background: COVID-19 samples collected from the United States, Italy and Spain covered acute and convalescent phases. Sources were T cells, B-cell-depleted T cells, or PBMCs; the material itself was cDNA or gDNA.

The CDR3 is 13 residues long. Deletions cut 0 bases from V and 8 bases from J, with 9 bases between. In germline, CDR1 is SGDLS, CDR2 YYNGEE. How the authors handled the data: From reference gene primer amplification, estimates of nucleated cell counts were derived. Data came from immunoSEQ multiplex PCR; TCRdb stores just in-frame clones and leaves some out. The D gene and trimming were derived from the DNA, and the V and J assignments and clone size from that table. The sample holds about 200,000 clones, roughly 90% seen once. This TCR was sampled from a man aged 18 to 29 with active or convalescent COVID-19. Sequencing was performed on peripheral blood. This sequence joins TRBV9 and TRBJ2-1; D is uncertain. The CDR3 nucleotides are TGTGCCAGCAGCGTAGGATTTTCGGATGAGCAGTTCTTC. It translates to CASSVGFSDEQFF.